This T cell receptor (beta chain) was sequenced in a study of vaccination and CD4 T cells after COVID-19. Across the study: The stimulus for the cells was overlapping spike peptides derived from SARS-CoV-2, HCoV-NL63, HCoV-OC43 and HCoV-229E.

As for treatment: roughly 11-day PBMC culture with coronavirus spike peptide pools or control peptides (ViraFEST assay). The authors swapped half the medium for fresh IL-2 medium on days 3 and 7. About this clonotype itself: Its specificity is not known.

The assay that was used to sequence DNA from cultured CD4+ T cells was the Oncomine TCR Beta short-read assay. Using its own MiXCR run on the PCR reads, TCRdb lists one record per CDR3 protein. There are about 20,000 distinct CDR3 sequences in the sample; around 44% occur only once, and more than 11% lies in the top ten. The V gene's germline CDR1 is MNHEY and CDR2 SVGEGT. The CDR3 contains 15 residues. V shed 6 bases and J 3 bases; nucleotides not matched to a gene: 5. Regarding the study as a whole: Data came from relatively few convalescent patients and lacked early post-infection timepoints. Median counts of SARS-CoV-2-reactive clonotypes increased from around 20 to 38; this difference was not significant.

This TCR derives from a human donor who had recovered from COVID-19. The V and J genes are TRBV6-2 or TRBV6-3 and TRBJ2-7, with TRBD2 identical over 13 bases. Sequences were obtained from CD4+ T cells from blood, cultured in vitro. The CDR3 bases are TGTGCCAGCAGCTCGGGACTAGCGGGAAACTACGAGCAGTACTTC. This gives the protein CASSSGLAGNYEQYF.